This T cell receptor beta chain stems from a study of blood T cell repertoires in COVID-19 (dated by TCRdb to 2018 to 2021). With regard to the full study: Samples covering the acute and convalescent phases of COVID-19 were provided by collaborators in the United States, Italy and Spain. The material from the prospective study consisted of cDNA or gDNA derived from T cells, B-cell-depleted T cells, or PBMCs. The dataset comprised deeply sampled blood TCRbeta repertoires from subjects exposed to, actively infected with, or recovered from COVID-19. The repertoires were released in a freely available public database intended as a resource for research on the immune response to SARS-CoV-2. Samples came from the ongoing ImmuneRACE study (first 160 participants) plus 1,254 subjects from 6 global collaborators. A de-identified subject ID, COVID-19 status, age in years and sex were almost always included in the sample metadata. Where available, HLA class I and class II types were obtained from metadata supplied by the sample provider rather than from assay-based typing. The paper as a whole reports these results and caveats: How much clinical and demographic metadata was included differed by source and by participant, and the metadata was provided uncurated.

The germline V gene yields SGHVS for CDR1 and FNYEAQ for CDR2. V is cut by 3 bases and J by 0 bases, and the space between the germline ends is 11 bases. Measured from the cysteine to the phenylalanine, the CDR3 is 15 residues long. Only the CDR3 part of the read is kept: 45 bases, read in frame from the first base. The collaborating institutions used their own protocols to collect whole blood in K2EDTA tubes. For TCRbeta analysis, collaborator samples were shipped as frozen whole blood, as isolated PBMCs, or as DNA extracted from either sample type. TCRbeta CDR3 regions were amplified from genomic DNA by means of the immunoSEQ Assay, a bias-controlled multiplex PCR. Processing in the source paper ran as follows. The number of nucleated cells in each sample was estimated from the amplification of reference gene primers within the assay. To quantify the absolute abundance of each unique TCRbeta CDR3 rearrangement, sequence reads were collapsed and filtered. For each sample, productive Simpson clonality was calculated as the square root of Simpson's diversity index across productive rearrangements. Here the immuneACCESS table is served through TCRdb, limited to in-frame sequences with V and J called. Missing clones are a known gap in these copies; in checked studies unresolved V genes cover under half, and the rest lacks a known reason. Clonal size and the V and J genes are those of that table, whereas D and trimming came from the DNA. This sample comprises tens of thousands of clones, 65% to 85% of them detected only once. The ten largest clones capture under 7.5% of the sample.

Regarding this clone: This clone's antigen is unknown. Base qualities are missing; no much larger clone stands one base away.

The chain is encoded by TRBV7-6 joined to TRBJ2-5, and perhaps TRBD1 as D gene, on 6 matching bases. The receptor was derived from a man in his sixties with acute or convalescent COVID-19. The sample was peripheral blood. The CDR3 region reads CASSFQGSNQETQYF. The nucleotide sequence is given as TGTGCCAGCAGCTTCCAGGGGTCGAACCAAGAGACCCAGTACTTC.